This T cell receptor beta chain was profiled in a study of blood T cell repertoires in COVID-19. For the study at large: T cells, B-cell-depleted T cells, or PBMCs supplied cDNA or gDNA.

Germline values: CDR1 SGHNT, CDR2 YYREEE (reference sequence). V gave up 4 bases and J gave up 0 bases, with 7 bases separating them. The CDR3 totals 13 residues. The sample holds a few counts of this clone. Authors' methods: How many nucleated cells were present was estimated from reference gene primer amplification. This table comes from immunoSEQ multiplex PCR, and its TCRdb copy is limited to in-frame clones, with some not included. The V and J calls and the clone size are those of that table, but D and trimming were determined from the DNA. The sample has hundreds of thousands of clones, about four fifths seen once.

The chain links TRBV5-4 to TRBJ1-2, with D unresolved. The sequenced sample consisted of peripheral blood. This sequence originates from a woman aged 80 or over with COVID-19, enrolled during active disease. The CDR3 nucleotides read TGTGCCAGCAGCGAGAGGGCTAACTATGGCTACACCTTC. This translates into CASSERANYGYTF.